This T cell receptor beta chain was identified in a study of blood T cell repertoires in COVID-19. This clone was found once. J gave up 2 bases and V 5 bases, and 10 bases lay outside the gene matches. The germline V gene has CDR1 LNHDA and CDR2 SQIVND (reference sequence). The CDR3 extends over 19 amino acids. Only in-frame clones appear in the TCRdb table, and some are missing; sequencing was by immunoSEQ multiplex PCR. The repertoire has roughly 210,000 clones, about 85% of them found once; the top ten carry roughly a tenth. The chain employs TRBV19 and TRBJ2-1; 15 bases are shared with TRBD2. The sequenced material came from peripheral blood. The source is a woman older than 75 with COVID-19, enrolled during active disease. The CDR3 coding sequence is TGTGCCAGTAGTCCGGGACTAGCGGGGGGCTCCTATCCCTACAATGAGCAGTTCTTC. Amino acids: CASSPGLAGGSYPYNEQFF.